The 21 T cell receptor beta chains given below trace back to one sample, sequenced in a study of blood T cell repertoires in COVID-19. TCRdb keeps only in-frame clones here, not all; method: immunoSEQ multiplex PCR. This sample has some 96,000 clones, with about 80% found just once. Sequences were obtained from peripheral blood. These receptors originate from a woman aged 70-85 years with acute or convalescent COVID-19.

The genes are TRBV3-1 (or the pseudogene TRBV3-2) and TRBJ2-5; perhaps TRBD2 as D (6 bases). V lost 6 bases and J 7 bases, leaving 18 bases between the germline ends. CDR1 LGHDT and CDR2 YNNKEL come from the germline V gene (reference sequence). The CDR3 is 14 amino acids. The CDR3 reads CASSPGGGLVTQYF. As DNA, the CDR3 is TGTGCCAGCAGTCCCGGGGGAGGCCTGGTGACCCAGTACTTC.

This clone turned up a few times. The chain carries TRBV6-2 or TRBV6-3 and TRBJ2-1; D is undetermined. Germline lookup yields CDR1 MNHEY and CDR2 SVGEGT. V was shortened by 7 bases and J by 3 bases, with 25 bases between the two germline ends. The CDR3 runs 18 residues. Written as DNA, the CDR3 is TGTGCCAGCACCCCACTAAGGAGAGACCCTGCTCACTACAATGAGCAGTTCTTC. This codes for CASTPLRRDPAHYNEQFF.

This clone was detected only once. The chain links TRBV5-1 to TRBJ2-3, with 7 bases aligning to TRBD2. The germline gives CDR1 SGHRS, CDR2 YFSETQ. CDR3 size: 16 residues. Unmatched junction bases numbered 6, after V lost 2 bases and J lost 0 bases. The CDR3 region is CASSLSGLGSTDTQYF. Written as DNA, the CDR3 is TGCGCCAGCAGCTTAAGCGGACTAGGTAGCACAGATACGCAGTATTTT.

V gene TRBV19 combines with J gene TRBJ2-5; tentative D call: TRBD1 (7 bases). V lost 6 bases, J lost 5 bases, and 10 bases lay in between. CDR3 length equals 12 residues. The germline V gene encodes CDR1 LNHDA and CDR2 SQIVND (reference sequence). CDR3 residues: CASSPGGETQYF. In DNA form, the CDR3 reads TGTGCCAGTAGCCCAGGGGGGGAGACCCAGTACTTC.

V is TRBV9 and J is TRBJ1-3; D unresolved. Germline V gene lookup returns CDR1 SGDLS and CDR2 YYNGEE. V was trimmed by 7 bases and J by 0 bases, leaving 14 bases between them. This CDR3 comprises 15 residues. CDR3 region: CASADSPFSGNTIYF. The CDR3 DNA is TGTGCCAGCGCTGACTCTCCCTTCTCTGGAAACACCATATATTTT.

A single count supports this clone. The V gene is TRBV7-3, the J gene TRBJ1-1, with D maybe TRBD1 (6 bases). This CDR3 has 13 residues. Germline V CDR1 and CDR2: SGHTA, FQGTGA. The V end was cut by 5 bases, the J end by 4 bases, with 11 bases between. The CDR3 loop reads CASSPQGGTEAFF. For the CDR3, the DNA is TGTGCCAGCAGCCCACAGGGTGGCACTGAAGCTTTCTTT. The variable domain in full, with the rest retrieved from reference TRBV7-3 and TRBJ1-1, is GAGVSQTPSNKVTEKGKYVELRCDPISGHTALYWYRQSLGQGPEFLIYFQGTGAADDSGLPNDRFFAVRPEGSVSTLKIQRTERGDSAVYLCASSPQGGTEAFFGQGTRLTVV.

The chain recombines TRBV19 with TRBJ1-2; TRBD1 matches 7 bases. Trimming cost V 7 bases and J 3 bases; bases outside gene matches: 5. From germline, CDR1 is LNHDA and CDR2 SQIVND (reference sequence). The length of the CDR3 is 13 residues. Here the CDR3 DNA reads TGTGCCAGTACCCCGGGACAGCACTATGGCTACACCTTC. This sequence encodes CASTPGQHYGYTF.

DNA for the CDR3: TGTGCCAGCAGTTACCGATCGGCCGGGGGTGGGAACACCTTC. Its translation is CASSYRSAGGGNTF. The rearrangement uses TRBV6-2 or TRBV6-3 and TRBJ1-2; D possibly corresponds to TRBD1 (5 bases). The CDR3 is 14 amino acids. V was clipped by 2 bases and J by 12 bases, with 19 bases between them. Germline V gene data show CDR1 as MNHEY and CDR2 as SVGEGT.

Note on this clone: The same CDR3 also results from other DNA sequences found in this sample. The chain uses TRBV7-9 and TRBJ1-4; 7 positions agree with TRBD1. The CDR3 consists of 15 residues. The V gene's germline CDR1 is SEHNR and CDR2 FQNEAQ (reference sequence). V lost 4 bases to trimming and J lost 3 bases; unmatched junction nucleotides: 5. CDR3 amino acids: CASSSRGQSNEKLFF. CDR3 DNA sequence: TGTGCCAGCAGCTCGCGGGGACAGTCTAATGAAAAACTGTTTTTT.

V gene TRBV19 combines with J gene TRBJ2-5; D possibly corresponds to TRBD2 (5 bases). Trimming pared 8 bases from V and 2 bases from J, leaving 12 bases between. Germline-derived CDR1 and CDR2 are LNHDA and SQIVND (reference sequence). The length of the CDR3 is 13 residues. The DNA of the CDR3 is TGTGCCAGTGGGGAGCTTGGACAAGAGACCCAGTACTTC. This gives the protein CASGELGQETQYF.

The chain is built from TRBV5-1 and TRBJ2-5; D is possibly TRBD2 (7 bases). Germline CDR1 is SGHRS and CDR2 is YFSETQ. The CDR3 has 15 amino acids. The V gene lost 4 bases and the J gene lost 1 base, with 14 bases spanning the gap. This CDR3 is CASSGTGRVQETQYF. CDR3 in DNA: TGCGCCAGCAGCGGCACAGGGAGGGTCCAAGAGACCCAGTACTTC.

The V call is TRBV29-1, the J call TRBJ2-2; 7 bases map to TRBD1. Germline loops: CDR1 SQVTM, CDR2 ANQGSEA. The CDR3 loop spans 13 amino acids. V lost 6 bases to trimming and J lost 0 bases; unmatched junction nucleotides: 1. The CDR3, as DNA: TGCAGCGTAGACAGGGCGAACACCGGGGAGCTGTTTTTT. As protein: CSVDRANTGELFF.

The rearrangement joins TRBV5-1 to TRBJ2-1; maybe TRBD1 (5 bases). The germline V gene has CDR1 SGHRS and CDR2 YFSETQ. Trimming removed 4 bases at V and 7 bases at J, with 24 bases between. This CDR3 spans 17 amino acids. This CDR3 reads CASSAGGAGWVRNEQFF. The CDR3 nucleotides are TGCGCCAGCAGCGCCGGTGGGGCAGGGTGGGTTCGTAATGAGCAGTTCTTC.

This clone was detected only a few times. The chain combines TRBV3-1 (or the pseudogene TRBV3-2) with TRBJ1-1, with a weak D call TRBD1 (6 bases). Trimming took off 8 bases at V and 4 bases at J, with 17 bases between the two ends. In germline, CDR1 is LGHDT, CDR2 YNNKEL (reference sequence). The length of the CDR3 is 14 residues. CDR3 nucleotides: TGTGCCAGCTCATGGGACAATAAAGGCACTGAAGCTTTCTTT. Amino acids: CASSWDNKGTEAFF.

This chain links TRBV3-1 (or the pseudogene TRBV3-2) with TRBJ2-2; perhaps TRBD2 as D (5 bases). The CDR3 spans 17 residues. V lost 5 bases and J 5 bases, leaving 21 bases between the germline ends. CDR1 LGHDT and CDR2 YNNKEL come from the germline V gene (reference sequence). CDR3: CASSTTGRVSVTGELFF. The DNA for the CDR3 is TGTGCCAGCAGCACAACCGGGCGGGTGTCGGTAACCGGGGAGCTGTTTTTT.

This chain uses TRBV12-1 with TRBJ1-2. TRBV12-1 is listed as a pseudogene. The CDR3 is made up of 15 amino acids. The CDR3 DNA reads TGTGCCAGCAGCTTTGTATGTCGGTATAACTATGGCTACACCTTC. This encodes CASSFVCRYNYGYTF.

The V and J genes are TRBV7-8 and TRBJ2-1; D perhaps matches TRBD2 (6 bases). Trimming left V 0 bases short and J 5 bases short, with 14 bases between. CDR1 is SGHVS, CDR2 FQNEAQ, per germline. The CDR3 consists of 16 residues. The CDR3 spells CASSLARLAIHNEQFF. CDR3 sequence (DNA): TGTGCCAGCAGCTTAGCGAGGCTAGCGATTCACAATGAGCAGTTCTTC.

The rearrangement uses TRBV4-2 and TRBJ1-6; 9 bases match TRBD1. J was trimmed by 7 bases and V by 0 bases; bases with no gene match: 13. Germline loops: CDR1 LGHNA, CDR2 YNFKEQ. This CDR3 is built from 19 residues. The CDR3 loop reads CASSQERTGTGTVNSPLHF. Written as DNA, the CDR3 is TGTGCCAGCAGCCAAGAACGAACCGGGACAGGGACGGTAAATTCACCCCTCCACTTT.

The CDR3 loop reads CASSSDLNLGYTF. The CDR3 coding sequence is TGTGCCAGCAGTTCGGACTTAAATCTTGGCTACACCTTC. This rearrangement joins TRBV12-3 or TRBV12-4 to TRBJ1-2, with unresolved D. This CDR3 is built from 13 residues. V lost 4 bases and J 7 bases, leaving 13 bases between the germline ends.

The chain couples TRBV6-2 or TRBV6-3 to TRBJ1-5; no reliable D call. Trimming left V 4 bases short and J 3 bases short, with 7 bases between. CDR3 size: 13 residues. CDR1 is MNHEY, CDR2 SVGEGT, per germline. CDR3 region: CASSSLFNQPQHF. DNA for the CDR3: TGTGCCAGCAGTTCCTTATTCAATCAGCCCCAGCATTTT.

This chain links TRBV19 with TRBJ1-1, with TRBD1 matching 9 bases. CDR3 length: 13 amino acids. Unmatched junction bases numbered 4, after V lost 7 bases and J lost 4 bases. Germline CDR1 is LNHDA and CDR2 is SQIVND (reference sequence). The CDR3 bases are TGTGCCAGTATCTTGGACAGGGGCACTGAAGCTTTCTTT. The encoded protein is CASILDRGTEAFF.